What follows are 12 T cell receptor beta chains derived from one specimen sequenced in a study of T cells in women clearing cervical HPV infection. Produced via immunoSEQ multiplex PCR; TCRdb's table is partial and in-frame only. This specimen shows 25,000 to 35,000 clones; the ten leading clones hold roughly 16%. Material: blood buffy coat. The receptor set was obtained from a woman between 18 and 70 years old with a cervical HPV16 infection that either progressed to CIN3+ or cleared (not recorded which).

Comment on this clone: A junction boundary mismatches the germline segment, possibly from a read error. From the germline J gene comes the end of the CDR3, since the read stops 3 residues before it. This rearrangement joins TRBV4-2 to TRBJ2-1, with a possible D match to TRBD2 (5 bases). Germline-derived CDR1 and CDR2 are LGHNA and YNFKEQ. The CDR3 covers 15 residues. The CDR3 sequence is CASSFSASSYNEQFF. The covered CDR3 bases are TGCGCCAGCAGCTTTAGCGCTAGCTCCTACAATGAG.

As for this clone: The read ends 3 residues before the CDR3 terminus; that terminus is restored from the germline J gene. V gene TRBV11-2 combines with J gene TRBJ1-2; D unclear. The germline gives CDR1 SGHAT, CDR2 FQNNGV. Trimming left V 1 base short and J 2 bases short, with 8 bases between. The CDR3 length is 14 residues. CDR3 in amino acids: CASSLVTENYGYTF. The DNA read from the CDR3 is TGTGCCAGCAGCTTAGTAACAGAGAACTATGGC.

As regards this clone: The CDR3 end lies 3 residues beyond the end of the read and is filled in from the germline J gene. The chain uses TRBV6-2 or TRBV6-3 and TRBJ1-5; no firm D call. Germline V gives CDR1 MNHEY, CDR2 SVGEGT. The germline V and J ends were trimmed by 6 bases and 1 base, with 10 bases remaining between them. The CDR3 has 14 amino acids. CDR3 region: CASRGSLSNQPQHF. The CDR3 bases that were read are TGTGCCAGCAGAGGGTCGTTAAGCAATCAGCCC.

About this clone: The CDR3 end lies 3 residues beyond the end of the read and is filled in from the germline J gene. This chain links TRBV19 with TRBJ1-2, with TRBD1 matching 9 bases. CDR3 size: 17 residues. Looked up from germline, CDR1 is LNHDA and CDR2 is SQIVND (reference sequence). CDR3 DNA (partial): TGTGCCAGTAGTCCACTCCTGGGACAGGGTGTTTTCTACGAC. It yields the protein CASSPLLGQGVFYD. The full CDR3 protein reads CASSPLLGQGVFYDYTF. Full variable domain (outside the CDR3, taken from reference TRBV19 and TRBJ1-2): DGGITQSPKYLFRKEGQNVTLSCEQNLNHDAMYWYRQDPGQGLRLIYYSQIVNDFQKGDIAEGYSVSREKKESFPLTVTSAQKNPTAFYLCASSPLLGQGVFYDYTFGSGTRLTVV.

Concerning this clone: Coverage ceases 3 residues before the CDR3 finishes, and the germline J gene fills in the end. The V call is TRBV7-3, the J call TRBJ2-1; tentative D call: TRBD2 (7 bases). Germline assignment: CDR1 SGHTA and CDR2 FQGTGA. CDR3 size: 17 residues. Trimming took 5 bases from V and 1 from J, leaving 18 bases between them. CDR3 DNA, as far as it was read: TGTGCCAGCAGCCCCCGTCTTAGGGGGGGATCCTACAATGAG. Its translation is CASSPRLRGGSYNE. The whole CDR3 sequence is CASSPRLRGGSYNEQFF.

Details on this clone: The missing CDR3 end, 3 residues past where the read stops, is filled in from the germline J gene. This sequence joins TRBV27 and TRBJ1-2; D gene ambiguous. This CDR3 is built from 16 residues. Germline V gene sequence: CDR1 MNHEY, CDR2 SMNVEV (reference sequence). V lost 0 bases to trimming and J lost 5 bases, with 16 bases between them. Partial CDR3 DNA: TGTGCCAGCAGTTTATCAGGCCCGAAGATTTTATATGGC. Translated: CASSLSGPKILYG. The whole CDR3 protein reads CASSLSGPKILYGYTF.

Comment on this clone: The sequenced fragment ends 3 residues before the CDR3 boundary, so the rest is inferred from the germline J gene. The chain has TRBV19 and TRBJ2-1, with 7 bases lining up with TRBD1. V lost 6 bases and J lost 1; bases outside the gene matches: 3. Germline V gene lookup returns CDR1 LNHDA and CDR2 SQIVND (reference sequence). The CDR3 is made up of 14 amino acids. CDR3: CASRDRVSYNEQFF. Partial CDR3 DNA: TGTGCCAGTAGAGACAGGGTTTCCTACAATGAG.

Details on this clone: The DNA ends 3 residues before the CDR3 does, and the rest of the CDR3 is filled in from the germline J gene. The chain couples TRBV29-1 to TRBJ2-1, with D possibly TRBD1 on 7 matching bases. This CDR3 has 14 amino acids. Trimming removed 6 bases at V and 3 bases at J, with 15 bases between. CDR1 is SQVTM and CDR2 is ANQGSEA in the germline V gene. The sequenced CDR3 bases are TGCAGCGTCCAGGGGGGAGCGGTCTACAATGAG. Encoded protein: CSVQGGAVYNE. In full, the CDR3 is CSVQGGAVYNEQFF.

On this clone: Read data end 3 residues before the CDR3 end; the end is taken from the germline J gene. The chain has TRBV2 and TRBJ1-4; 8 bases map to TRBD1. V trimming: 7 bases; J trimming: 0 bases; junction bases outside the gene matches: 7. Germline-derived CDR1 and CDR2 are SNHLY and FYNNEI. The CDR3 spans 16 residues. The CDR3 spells CASTTGVLATNEKLFF. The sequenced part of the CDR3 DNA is TGTGCCAGCACGACAGGGGTATTGGCAACTAATGAAAAA.

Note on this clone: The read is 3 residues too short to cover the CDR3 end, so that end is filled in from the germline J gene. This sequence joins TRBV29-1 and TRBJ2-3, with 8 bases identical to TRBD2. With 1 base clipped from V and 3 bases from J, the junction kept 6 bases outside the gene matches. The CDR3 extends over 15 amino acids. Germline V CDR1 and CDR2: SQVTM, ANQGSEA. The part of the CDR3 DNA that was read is TGCAGCGTTGAAGGAGGAGCGGGAGCTACAGATACG. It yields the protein CSVEGGAGATDT. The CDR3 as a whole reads CSVEGGAGATDTQYF.

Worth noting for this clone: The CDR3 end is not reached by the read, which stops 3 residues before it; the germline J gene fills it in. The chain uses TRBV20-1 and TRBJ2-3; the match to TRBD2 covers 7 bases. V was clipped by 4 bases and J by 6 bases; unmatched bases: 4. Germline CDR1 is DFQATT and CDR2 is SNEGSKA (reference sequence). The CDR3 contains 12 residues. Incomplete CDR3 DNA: TGCAGTGCTATAATGACTAGCGATACG. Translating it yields CSAIMTSDT. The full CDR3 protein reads CSAIMTSDTQYF.

The CDR3 DNA, read in part, is TGCAGTGCTAGTTGGCAACAAGAAAAG. Amino acids: CSASWQQEK. The complete CDR3 protein is CSASWQQEKLFF. The chain joins TRBV20-1 to TRBJ2-2; D uncertain. The DNA ends 3 residues before the CDR3 does, and the rest of the CDR3 is filled in from the germline J gene. This CDR3 has 12 amino acids. Germline V gene data show CDR1 as DFQATT and CDR2 as SNEGSKA (reference sequence).